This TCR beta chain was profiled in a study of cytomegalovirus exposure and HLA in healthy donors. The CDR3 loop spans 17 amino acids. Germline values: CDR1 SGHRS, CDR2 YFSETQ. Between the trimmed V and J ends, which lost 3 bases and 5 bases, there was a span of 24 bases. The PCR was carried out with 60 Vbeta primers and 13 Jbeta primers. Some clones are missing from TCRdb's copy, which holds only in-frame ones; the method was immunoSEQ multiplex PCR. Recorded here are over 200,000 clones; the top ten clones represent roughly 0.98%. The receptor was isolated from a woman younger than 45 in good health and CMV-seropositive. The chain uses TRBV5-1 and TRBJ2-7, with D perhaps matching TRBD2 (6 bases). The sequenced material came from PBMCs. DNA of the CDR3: TGCGCCAGCAGCTCCGCGGCTAGGGGACTTCGTCCCCACGAGCAGTACTTC. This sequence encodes CASSSAARGLRPHEQYF.